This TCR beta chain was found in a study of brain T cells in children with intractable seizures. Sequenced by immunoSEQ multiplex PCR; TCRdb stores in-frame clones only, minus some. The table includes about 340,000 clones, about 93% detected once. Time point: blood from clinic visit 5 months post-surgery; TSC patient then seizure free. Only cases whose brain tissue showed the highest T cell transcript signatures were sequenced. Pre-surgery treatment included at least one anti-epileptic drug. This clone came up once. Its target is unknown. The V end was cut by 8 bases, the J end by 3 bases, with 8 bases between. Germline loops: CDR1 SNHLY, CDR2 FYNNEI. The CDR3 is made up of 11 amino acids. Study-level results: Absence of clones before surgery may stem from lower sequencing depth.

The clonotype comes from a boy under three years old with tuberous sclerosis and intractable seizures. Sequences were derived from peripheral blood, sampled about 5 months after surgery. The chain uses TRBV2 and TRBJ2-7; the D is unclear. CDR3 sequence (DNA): TGTGCCAGCTGTAATGGCTACGAGCAGTACTTC. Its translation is CASCNGYEQYF.